A selection of T cell receptor beta chains follows, all from one sample in a study of cytomegalovirus exposure and HLA in healthy donors. Sequenced by immunoSEQ multiplex PCR; TCRdb stores in-frame clones only, minus some. The sample lists around 140,000 clones; 65% to 80% were seen once. The sample consisted of PBMCs. Receptors were obtained from a woman aged 18-30 years in good health and CMV-seronegative. Both conserved end residues are trimmed from each CDR3. Some rows have no size entry. The others give once, few or many, or a class for an expanded clone.

clone size: -; V gene: TRBV18; CDR3 protein: ASSIQGAGRFEYGYT
clone size: -; V gene: TRBV7-9; CDR3 protein: ASSSPIRDRAETQY
clone size: -; V gene: TRBV30; CDR3 protein: AWSLGQGHHEQY
clone size: once; V gene: TRBV7-9; CDR3 protein: SSSDPGTGVDEQY
clone size: -; V gene: TRBV5-6; CDR3 protein: ASSFDRNTEAF
clone size: -; V gene: TRBV19; CDR3 protein: ASSMRQGGEQY
clone size: -; V gene: TRBV9; CDR3 protein: ASSVGERSTEAF
clone size: -; V gene: TRBV7-9; CDR3 protein: ASSLRGGYT
clone size: -; V gene: TRBV19; CDR3 protein: ASNDGGQGALMGSYEQY
clone size: -; V gene: TRBV7-9; CDR3 protein: ASTPSREPAYEQY
clone size: -; V gene: TRBV5-4; CDR3 protein: ASSLGTDSYEQY
clone size: -; V gene: TRBV4-1; CDR3 protein: ASGSGAGVLDNEQF
clone size: -; V gene: TRBV29-1; CDR3 protein: SDRTGRNTEAF
clone size: -; V gene: TRBV7-6; CDR3 protein: ASSSRTGYEQY
clone size: -; V gene: TRBV6-1; CDR3 protein: ASRDRGTLNYGYT
clone size: -; V gene: TRBV10-3; CDR3 protein: AISTGTDSYEQY
clone size: -; V gene: TRBV4-1; CDR3 protein: ASSQVASASSYEQY
clone size: -; V gene: TRBV9; CDR3 protein: ASSVASQDITDTQY